One and the same sample provided the 24 T cell receptor beta chains below, sequenced in a study of T-cell memory formation after mild COVID-19. One entry per CDR3 protein results from TCRdb running MiXCR on the 5' RACE reads. This sample yields about 68,000 distinct CDR3 sequences, of which 16% are seen a single time; around 29% belongs to the top ten. Source material: PBMCs or a T cell subset sorted from them (not recorded which). The receptors were gathered from an adult woman who had mild COVID-19 (a few samples of this study predate the infection). Cell type and time point are not known.

This clonotype was recorded a few times. The chain employs TRBV12-3 or TRBV12-4 and TRBJ2-1; maybe TRBD1 (5 bases). V lost 4 bases and J lost 0, with 19 bases in between. The CDR3 is 18 residues long. The CDR3 reads CASSSRKTRVVSYNEQFF. In DNA form, the CDR3 reads TGTGCCAGCAGTTCGAGAAAAACCAGGGTAGTCTCCTACAATGAGCAGTTCTTC.

This clonotype showed up just a few times. The chain is built from TRBV7-9 and TRBJ2-5, with D perhaps given as TRBD1 or TRBD2 (5 bases each). Trimming stripped 4 bases from V and 5 bases from J, with 8 bases between. Per germline, CDR1 SEHNR and CDR2 FQNEAQ (reference sequence). This CDR3 is built from 12 residues. The CDR3 bases are TGTGCCAGCAGCTCCGAGGGGGAGACCCAGTACTTC. Protein: CASSSEGETQYF.

The chain recombines TRBV9 with TRBJ1-2, with TRBD1 matching over 8 bases. V dropped 3 bases and J dropped 4; count of bases not matched to a gene: 5. The germline V gene has CDR1 SGDLS and CDR2 YYNGEE. This CDR3 comprises 14 residues. CDR3 in amino acids: CASSGLDRAYGYTF. In DNA form, the CDR3 reads TGTGCCAGCAGCGGCTTGGACAGGGCCTATGGCTACACCTTC.

The sample holds a few counts of this clonotype. The V gene is TRBV20-1, the J gene TRBJ2-7; 7 bases are shared with TRBD1. The CDR3 covers 14 residues. The ends lost 3 bases at V and 2 bases at J; junction bases unmatched: 7. Germline V gene lookup returns CDR1 DFQATT and CDR2 SNEGSKA (reference sequence). CDR3 region: CSARSRQGPYEQYF. DNA of the CDR3: TGCAGTGCTAGGTCCCGACAGGGCCCCTACGAGCAGTACTTC.

This clonotype was seen more than once but under ten times. The chain uses TRBV13 and TRBJ1-1; D not certain. Germline assignment: CDR1 PRHDT and CDR2 FYEKMQ (reference sequence). With 5 bases removed from V and 4 bases from J, the gap between germline ends came to 20 bases. This CDR3 spans 16 amino acids. The chain's CDR3 is CASSPKLTPPGTEAFF. As DNA, the CDR3 is TGTGCCAGCAGCCCTAAATTAACACCCCCGGGCACTGAAGCTTTCTTT.

The gene calls are TRBV19 and TRBJ1-4, with D perhaps matching TRBD1 (6 bases). Germline V gene lookup returns CDR1 LNHDA and CDR2 SQIVND (reference sequence). The CDR3 runs 15 residues. Between the trimmed V and J ends, which lost 4 bases and 8 bases, there was a span of 17 bases. The CDR3 DNA follows: TGTGCCAGTAGTAGTTTCGGAGGGGGGAGAGAAAAACTGTTTTTT. This sequence encodes CASSSFGGGREKLFF.

This clonotype appeared a single time. The chain carries TRBV9 and TRBJ2-3, with D hard to call. The germline V gene has CDR1 SGDLS and CDR2 YYNGEE. V lost 1 base and J 2 bases, leaving 8 bases between the germline ends. This CDR3 has 14 amino acids. CDR3 in DNA: TGTGCCAGCAGCGTACAACACCTCACAGATACGCAGTATTTT. It translates to CASSVQHLTDTQYF.

This clonotype occurred a few times. This chain connects TRBV4-1 to TRBJ2-2; the D gene is possibly TRBD1 (5 bases). The V end lost 1 base, the J end lost 7 bases, and 7 bases lay between the germline ends. Germline V gene sequence: CDR1 MGHRA, CDR2 YSYEKL. The length of the CDR3 is 13 residues. The CDR3 sequence: CASSQVGHGELFF. The CDR3 region has the DNA TGCGCCAGCAGCCAAGTGGGGCACGGGGAGCTGTTTTTT.

The chain combines TRBV3-1 with TRBJ1-5; no reliable D call. The CDR3 covers 17 residues. Germline CDR1 LGHDT, CDR2 YNNKEL (reference sequence). Between the trimmed V and J ends, which lost 0 bases and 5 bases, there was a span of 17 bases. CDR3 region: CASSQEQVLGMDQPQHF. The CDR3 DNA reads as TGTGCCAGCAGCCAAGAGCAGGTACTCGGAATGGATCAGCCCCAGCATTTT. The variable domain in full, with the rest retrieved from reference TRBV3-1 and TRBJ1-5, is DTAVSQTPKYLVTQMGNDKSIKCEQNLGHDTMYWYKQDSKKFLKIMFSYNNKELIINETVPNRFSPKSPDKAHLNLHINSLELGDSAVYFCASSQEQVLGMDQPQHFGDGTRLSIL.

This clonotype was seen a few times. The chain uses TRBV12-3 or TRBV12-4 and TRBJ2-1; TRBD2 might be the D (5 bases). CDR3 length: 13 residues. Trimming cost V 0 bases and J 9 bases, with 9 bases left between them. Written as DNA, the CDR3 is TGTGCCAGCAGTTTAGCGCCTAGCTCTGAGCAGTTCTTC. This encodes CASSLAPSSEQFF.

This clonotype showed up just a few times. The chain combines TRBV6-2 or TRBV6-3 with TRBJ2-5; the D is unclear. The germline V and J ends were trimmed by 2 bases and 3 bases, with 7 bases remaining between them. This CDR3 has 13 residues. The germline gives CDR1 MNHEY, CDR2 SVGEGT. This CDR3 reads CASSYGQEETQYF. DNA of the CDR3: TGTGCCAGCAGTTACGGCCAGGAAGAGACCCAGTACTTC.

This clonotype was found a few times. The chain combines TRBV30 with TRBJ2-7, with 9 positions matching TRBD1. The CDR3 totals 15 residues. Germline-derived CDR1 and CDR2 are GTSNPN and SVGIG (reference sequence). Trimming took 3 bases from V and 5 from J; bases not matched to a gene: 11. CDR3 in DNA: TGTGCCTGGAGCACTCCCGGGACAGGGATAAACGAGCAGTACTTC. It translates to CAWSTPGTGINEQYF.

This clonotype was found a few times. V is TRBV3-1 and J is TRBJ2-3, with 12 bases identical to TRBD1. The CDR3 has 19 residues. Germline V CDR1 and CDR2: LGHDT, YNNKEL (reference sequence). The ends lost 1 base at V and 1 base at J; junction bases unmatched: 9. DNA for the CDR3: TGTGCCAGCAGCCAAGGTAGAGGGACAGGGGGCTACGGCACAGATACGCAGTATTTT. It specifies CASSQGRGTGGYGTDTQYF.

This chain connects TRBV24-1 to TRBJ2-1, with D unclear. V gave up 4 bases and J gave up 4 bases, with 10 bases separating them. Germline V gene lookup returns CDR1 KGHDR and CDR2 SFDVKD. This CDR3 contains 14 residues. In nucleotides, the CDR3 is TGTGCCACCAGTGACGGTGGAGTTTACAATGAGCAGTTCTTC. It specifies CATSDGGVYNEQFF.

This clonotype was seen only once. This chain joins TRBV4-1 and TRBJ2-7; 11 nucleotides line up with TRBD1. V was clipped by 3 bases and J by 3 bases; unmatched bases: 4. CDR1 and CDR2 (germline): MGHRA, YSYEKL. The CDR3 consists of 15 residues. The CDR3 sequence is CASSHSGTGGYEQYF. The CDR3 DNA sequence: TGCGCCAGCAGCCATTCCGGGACAGGGGGCTACGAGCAGTACTTC.

The rearrangement joins TRBV19 to TRBJ1-1; D possibly corresponds to TRBD1 (6 bases). CDR3 size: 13 residues. Per the germline V gene, CDR1 is LNHDA and CDR2 is SQIVND (reference sequence). The germline V and J ends were trimmed by 6 bases and 6 bases, with 14 bases remaining between them. CDR3 amino acids: CASSLTGGPEAFF. The CDR3 DNA is TGTGCCAGTAGCCTAACGGGGGGCCCTGAAGCTTTCTTT.

DNA of the CDR3: TGTGCTAGTGGTTTGGTAGGTTATGGCTACACCTTC. Translation: CASGLVGYGYTF. The rearrangement links TRBV12-5 to TRBJ1-2; the D is unclear. Between the trimmed V and J ends, which lost 0 bases and 5 bases, there was a span of 4 bases. This CDR3 is built from 12 residues. In germline, CDR1 is LGHNT, CDR2 FRNRAP.

The gene calls are TRBV12-3 or TRBV12-4 and TRBJ2-7, with D tentatively TRBD2 (6 bases). With 6 bases removed from V and 6 bases from J, the gap between germline ends came to 21 bases. The CDR3 is made up of 15 amino acids. The CDR3 DNA is TGTGCCAGCAGCCCCTTACCGGGAGAGGTCGGCGAGCAGTACTTC. It is translated as CASSPLPGEVGEQYF.

V and J are TRBV7-9 and TRBJ1-2; 7 bases fit TRBD1. The CDR3 has 15 amino acids. The V gene end was trimmed by 2 bases and the J gene end by 2 bases; junction bases not matched to a gene: 5. Germline-derived CDR1 and CDR2 are SEHNR and FQNEAQ (reference sequence). The CDR3 is CASSLTGQRNYGYTF. CDR3 coding DNA: TGTGCCAGCAGCTTAACGGGACAGCGAAACTATGGCTACACCTTC.

The chain couples TRBV5-1 to TRBJ1-1, with D unclear. This CDR3 is built from 13 residues. Per germline, CDR1 SGHRS and CDR2 YFSETQ. Trimming cost V 0 bases and J 4 bases, with 7 bases left between them. This CDR3 is CASSLDWVTEAFF. The CDR3 bases are TGCGCCAGCAGCTTGGACTGGGTCACTGAAGCTTTCTTT.

Turning to this clonotype: The junction departs from germline at one end; a sequencing error may be responsible. This rearrangement joins TRBV4-3 to TRBJ2-1; 7 positions match TRBD1. From germline, CDR1 is LGHNA and CDR2 YSLEER. CDR3 size: 15 residues. The CDR3 region is CASRQDRAWGNEQFF. For the CDR3, the DNA is TGCGCCAGCAGACAAGACAGGGCCTGGGGCAATGAGCAGTTCTTC.

In this sample, this clonotype turned up many times. V and J are TRBV2 and TRBJ2-7; D is unclear. The CDR3 extends over 12 amino acids. Germline assignment: CDR1 SNHLY and CDR2 FYNNEI. V dropped 6 bases and J dropped 3 bases, with 9 bases sitting between them. The CDR3 nucleotides read TGTGCCAGCAGGATGACGGTCTACGAGCAGTACTTC. Translating it yields CASRMTVYEQYF.

Only a few counts were recorded for this clonotype. The rearrangement links TRBV20-1 to TRBJ2-1; 11 nucleotides align to TRBD2. CDR3 length equals 15 residues. The ends lost 2 bases at V and 2 bases at J; junction bases unmatched: 2. CDR1 and CDR2 (germline): DFQATT, SNEGSKA (reference sequence). CDR3 loop: CSARNSGGAYNEQFF. The CDR3 bases are TGCAGTGCTAGAAATAGCGGGGGGGCCTACAATGAGCAGTTCTTC.

The CDR3 sequence: CASSQVLAGELFF. CDR3 coding DNA: TGCGCCAGCAGCCAAGTTCTCGCCGGGGAGCTGTTTTTT. This chain links TRBV4-1 with TRBJ2-2; D is undetermined. Germline values: CDR1 MGHRA, CDR2 YSYEKL. The length of the CDR3 is 13 residues. Trimming took 1 base from V and 6 from J, leaving 6 bases between them.